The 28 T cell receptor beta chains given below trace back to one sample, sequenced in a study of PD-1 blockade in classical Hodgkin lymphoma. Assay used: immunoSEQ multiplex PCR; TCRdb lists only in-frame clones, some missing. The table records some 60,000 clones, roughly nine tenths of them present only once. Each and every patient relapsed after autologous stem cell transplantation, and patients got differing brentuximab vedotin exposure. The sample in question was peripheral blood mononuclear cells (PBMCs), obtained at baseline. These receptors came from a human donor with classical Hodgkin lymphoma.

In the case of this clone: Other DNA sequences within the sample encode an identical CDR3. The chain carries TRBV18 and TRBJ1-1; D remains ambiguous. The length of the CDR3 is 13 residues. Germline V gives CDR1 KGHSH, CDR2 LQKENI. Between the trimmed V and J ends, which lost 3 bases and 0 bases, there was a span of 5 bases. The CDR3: CASSPAMNTEAFF. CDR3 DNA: TGTGCCAGCTCACCCGCTATGAACACTGAAGCTTTCTTT. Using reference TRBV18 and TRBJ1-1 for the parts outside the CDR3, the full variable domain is NAGVMQNPRHLVRRRGQEARLRCSPMKGHSHVYWYRQLPEEGLKFMVYLQKENIIDESGMPKERFSAEFPKEGPSILRIQQVVRGDSAAYFCASSPAMNTEAFFGQGTRLTVV.

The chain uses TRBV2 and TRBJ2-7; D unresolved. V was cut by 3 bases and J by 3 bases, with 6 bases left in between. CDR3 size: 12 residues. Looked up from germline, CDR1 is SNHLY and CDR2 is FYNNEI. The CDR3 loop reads CASSEMYYEQYF. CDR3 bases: TGTGCCAGCAGTGAGATGTACTACGAGCAGTACTTC.

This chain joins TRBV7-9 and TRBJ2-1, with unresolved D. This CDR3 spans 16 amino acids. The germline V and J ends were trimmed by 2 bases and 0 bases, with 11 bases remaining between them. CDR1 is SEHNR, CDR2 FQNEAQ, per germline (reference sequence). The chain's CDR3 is CASSLNGRSSYNEQFF. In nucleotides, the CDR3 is TGTGCCAGCAGCTTAAACGGAAGGAGCTCCTACAATGAGCAGTTCTTC. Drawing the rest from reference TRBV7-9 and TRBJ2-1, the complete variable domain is DTGVSQNPRHKITKRGQNVTFRCDPISEHNRLYWYRQTLGQGPEFLTYFQNEAQLEKSRLLSDRFSAERPKGSFSTLEIQRTEQGDSAMYLCASSLNGRSSYNEQFFGPGTRLTVL.

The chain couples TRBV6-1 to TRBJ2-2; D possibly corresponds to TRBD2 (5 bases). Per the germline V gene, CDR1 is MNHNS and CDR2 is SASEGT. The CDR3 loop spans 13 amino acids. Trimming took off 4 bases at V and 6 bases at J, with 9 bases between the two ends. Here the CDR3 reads CASSGRGPGELFF. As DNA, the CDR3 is TGTGCCAGCAGTGGTCGGGGTCCCGGGGAGCTGTTTTTT.

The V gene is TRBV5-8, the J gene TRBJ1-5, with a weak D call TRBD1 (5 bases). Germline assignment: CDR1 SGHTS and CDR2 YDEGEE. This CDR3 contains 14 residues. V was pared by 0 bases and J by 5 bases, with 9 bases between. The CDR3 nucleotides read TGTGCCAGCAGCTTGGGGTTGGGGCATCAGCCCCAGCATTTT. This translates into CASSLGLGHQPQHF. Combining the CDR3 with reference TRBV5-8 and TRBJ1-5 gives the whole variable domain EAGVTQSPTHLIKTRGQQATLRCSPISGHTSVYWYQQALGLGLQFLLWYDEGEERNRGNFPPRFSGRQFPNYSSELNVNALELEDSALYLCASSLGLGHQPQHFGDGTRLSIL.

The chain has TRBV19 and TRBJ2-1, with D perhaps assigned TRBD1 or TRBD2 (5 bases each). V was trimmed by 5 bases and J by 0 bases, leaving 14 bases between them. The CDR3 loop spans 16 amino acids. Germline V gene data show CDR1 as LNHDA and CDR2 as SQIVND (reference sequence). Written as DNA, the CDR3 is TGTGCCAGTAGTCGGCCGGGGACCCTCTCCTACAATGAGCAGTTCTTC. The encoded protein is CASSRPGTLSYNEQFF.

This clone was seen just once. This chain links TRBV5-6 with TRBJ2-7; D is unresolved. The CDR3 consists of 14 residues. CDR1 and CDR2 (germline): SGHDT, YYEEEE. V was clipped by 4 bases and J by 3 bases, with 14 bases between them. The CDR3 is CASSLGATNYEQYF. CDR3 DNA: TGTGCCAGCAGCCTCGGAGCGACAAACTACGAGCAGTACTTC. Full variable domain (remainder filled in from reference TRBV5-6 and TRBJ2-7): DAGVTQSPTHLIKTRGQQVTLRCSPKSGHDTVSWYQQALGQGPQFIFQYYEEEERQRGNFPDRFSGHQFPNYSSELNVNALLLGDSALYLCASSLGATNYEQYFGPGTRLTVT.

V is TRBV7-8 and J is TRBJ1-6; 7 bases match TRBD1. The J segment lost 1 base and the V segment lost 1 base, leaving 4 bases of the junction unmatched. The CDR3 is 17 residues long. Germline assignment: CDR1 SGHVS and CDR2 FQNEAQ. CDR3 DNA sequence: TGTGCCAGCAGCTTAGAGGCAGGGGGTTCCTATAATTCACCCCTCCACTTT. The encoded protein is CASSLEAGGSYNSPLHF. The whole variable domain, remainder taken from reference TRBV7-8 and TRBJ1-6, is GAGVSQSPRYKVAKRGQDVALRCDPISGHVSLFWYQQALGQGPEFLTYFQNEAQLDKSGLPSDRFFAERPEGSVSTLKIQRTQQEDSAVYLCASSLEAGGSYNSPLHFGNGTRLTVT.

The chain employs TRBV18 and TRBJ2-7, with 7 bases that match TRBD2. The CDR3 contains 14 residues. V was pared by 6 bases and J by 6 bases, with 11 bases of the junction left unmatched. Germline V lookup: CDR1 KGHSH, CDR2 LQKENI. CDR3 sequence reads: CASSAGVGPGEQYF. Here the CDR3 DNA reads TGTGCCAGCTCGGCGGGGGTGGGGCCAGGCGAGCAGTACTTC.

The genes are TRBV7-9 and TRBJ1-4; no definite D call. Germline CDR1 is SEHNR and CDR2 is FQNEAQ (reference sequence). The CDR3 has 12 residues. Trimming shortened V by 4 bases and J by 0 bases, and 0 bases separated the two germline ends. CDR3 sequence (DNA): TGTGCCAGCAGCTCAACTAATGAAAAACTGTTTTTT. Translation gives CASSSTNEKLFF. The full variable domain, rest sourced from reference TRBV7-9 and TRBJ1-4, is DTGVSQNPRHKITKRGQNVTFRCDPISEHNRLYWYRQTLGQGPEFLTYFQNEAQLEKSRLLSDRFSAERPKGSFSTLEIQRTEQGDSAMYLCASSSTNEKLFFGSGTQLSVL.

The CDR3 region is CASSLRTYGVNEKLFF. CDR3 DNA sequence: TGTGCCAGCAGCTTAAGGACATACGGAGTTAATGAAAAACTGTTTTTT. V gene TRBV7-6 combines with J gene TRBJ1-4; D possibly corresponds to TRBD1 (5 bases). The CDR3 consists of 16 residues. The V end lost 2 bases, the J end lost 4 bases, and 14 bases lay between the germline ends. Germline CDR1 reads SGHVS; CDR2 reads FNYEAQ.

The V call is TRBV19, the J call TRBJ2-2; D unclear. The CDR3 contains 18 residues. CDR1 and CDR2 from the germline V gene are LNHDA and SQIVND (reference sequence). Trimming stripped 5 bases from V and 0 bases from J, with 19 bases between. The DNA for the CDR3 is TGTGCCAGTAGTCCAGGCCCGAGGATCACCGCGAACACCGGGGAGCTGTTTTTT. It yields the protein CASSPGPRITANTGELFF. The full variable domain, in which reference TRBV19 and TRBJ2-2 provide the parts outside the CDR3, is DGGITQSPKYLFRKEGQNVTLSCEQNLNHDAMYWYRQDPGQGLRLIYYSQIVNDFQKGDIAEGYSVSREKKESFPLTVTSAQKNPTAFYLCASSPGPRITANTGELFFGEGSRLTVL.

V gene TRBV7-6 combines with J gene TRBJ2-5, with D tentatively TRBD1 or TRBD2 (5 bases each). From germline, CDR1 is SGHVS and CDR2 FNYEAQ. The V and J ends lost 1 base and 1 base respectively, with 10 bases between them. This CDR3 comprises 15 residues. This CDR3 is CASSLGSGPQETQYF. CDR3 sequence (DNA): TGTGCCAGCAGCTTAGGCTCGGGACCCCAAGAGACCCAGTACTTC.

The CDR3 bases are TGTGCCAGCAGTTTTTTTGGACAGAGCTCCTACGAGCAGTACTTC. Protein sequence: CASSFFGQSSYEQYF. The V and J genes are TRBV27 and TRBJ2-7; possible D gene TRBD1, 6 bases. Trimming took 3 bases from V and 0 from J, leaving 12 bases between them. The V gene's germline CDR1 is MNHEY and CDR2 SMNVEV (reference sequence). This CDR3 spans 15 amino acids.

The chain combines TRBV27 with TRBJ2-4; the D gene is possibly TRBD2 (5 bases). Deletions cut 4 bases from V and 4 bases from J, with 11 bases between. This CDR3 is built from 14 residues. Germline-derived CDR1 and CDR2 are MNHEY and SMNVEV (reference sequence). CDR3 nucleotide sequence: TGTGCCAGCAGTTCGCCGACGGGAAAAAACATTCAGTACTTC. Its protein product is CASSSPTGKNIQYF.

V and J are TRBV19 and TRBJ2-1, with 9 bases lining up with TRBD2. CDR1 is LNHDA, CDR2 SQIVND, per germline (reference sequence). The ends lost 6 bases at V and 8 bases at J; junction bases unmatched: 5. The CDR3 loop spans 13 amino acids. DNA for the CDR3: TGTGCCAGTAGAAATAGCGGGAGCTATGAGCAGTTCTTC. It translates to CASRNSGSYEQFF.

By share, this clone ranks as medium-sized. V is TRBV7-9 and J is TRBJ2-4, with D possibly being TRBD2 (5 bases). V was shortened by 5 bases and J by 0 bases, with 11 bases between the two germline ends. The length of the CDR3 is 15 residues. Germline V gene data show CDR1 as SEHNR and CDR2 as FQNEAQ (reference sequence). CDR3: CASSHEGVAKNIQYF. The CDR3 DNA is TGTGCCAGCAGCCACGAGGGAGTAGCCAAAAACATTCAGTACTTC.

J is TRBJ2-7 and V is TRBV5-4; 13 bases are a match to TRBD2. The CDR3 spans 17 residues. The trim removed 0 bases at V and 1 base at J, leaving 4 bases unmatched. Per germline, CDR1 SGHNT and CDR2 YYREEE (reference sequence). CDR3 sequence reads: CASSLGTSGRASYEQYF. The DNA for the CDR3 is TGTGCCAGCAGCTTGGGCACTAGCGGGAGGGCGTCCTACGAGCAGTACTTC. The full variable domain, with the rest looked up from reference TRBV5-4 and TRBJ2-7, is ETGVTQSPTHLIKTRGQQVTLRCSSQSGHNTVSWYQQALGQGPQFIFQYYREEENGRGNFPPRFSGLQFPNYSSELNVNALELDDSALYLCASSLGTSGRASYEQYFGPGTRLTVT.

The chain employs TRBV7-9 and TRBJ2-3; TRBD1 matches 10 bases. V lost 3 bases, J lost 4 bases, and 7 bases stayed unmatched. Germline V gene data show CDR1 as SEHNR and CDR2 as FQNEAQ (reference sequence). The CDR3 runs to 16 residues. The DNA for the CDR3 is TGTGCCAGCAGCTTGGGGGGACAGGGGTATGCAGATACGCAGTATTTT. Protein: CASSLGGQGYADTQYF.

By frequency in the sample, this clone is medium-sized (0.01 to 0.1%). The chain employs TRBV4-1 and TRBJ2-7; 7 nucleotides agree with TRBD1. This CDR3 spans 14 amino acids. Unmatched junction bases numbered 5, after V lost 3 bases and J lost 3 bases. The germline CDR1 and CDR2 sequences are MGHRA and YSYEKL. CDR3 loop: CASSQGDSNYEQYF. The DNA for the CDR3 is TGCGCCAGCAGCCAGGGGGACAGCAACTACGAGCAGTACTTC.

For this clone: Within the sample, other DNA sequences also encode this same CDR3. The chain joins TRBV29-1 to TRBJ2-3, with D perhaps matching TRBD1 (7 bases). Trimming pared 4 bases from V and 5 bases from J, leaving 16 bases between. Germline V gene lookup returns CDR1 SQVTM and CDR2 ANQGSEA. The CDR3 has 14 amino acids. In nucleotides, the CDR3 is TGCAGCGTTGGGAGGGGGCCTGAGGGAGATACGCAGTATTTT. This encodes CSVGRGPEGDTQYF.

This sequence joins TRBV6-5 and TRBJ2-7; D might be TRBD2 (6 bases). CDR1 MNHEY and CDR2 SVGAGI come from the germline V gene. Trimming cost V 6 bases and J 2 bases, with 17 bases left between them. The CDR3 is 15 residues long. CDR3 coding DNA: TGTGCCAGCAGAACCGACAGCGGGTATACCTACGAGCAGTACTTC. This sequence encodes CASRTDSGYTYEQYF.

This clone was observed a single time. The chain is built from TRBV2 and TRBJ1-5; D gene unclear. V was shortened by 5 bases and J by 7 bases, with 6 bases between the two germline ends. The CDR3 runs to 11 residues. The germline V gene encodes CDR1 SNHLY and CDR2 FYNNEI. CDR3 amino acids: CASSSGQPQHF. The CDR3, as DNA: TGTGCCAGCAGTTCTGGACAGCCCCAGCATTTT. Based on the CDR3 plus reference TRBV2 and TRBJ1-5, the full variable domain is EPEVTQTPSHQVTQMGQEVILRCVPISNHLYFYWYRQILGQKVEFLVSFYNNEISEKSEIFDDQFSVERPDGSNFTLKIRSTKLEDSAMYFCASSSGQPQHFGDGTRLSIL.

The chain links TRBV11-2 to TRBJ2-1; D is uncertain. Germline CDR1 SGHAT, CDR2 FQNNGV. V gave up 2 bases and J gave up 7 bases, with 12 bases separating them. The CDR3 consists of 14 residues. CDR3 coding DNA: TGTGCCAGCAGCTTAATACCACCCCAGAATGAGCAGTTCTTC. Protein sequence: CASSLIPPQNEQFF.

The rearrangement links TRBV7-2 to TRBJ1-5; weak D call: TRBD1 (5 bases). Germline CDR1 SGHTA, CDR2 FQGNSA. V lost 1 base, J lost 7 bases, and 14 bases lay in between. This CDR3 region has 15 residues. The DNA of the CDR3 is TGTGCCAGCAGCTTAGGTTTACCGGGGACCCAGCCCCAGCATTTT. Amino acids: CASSLGLPGTQPQHF.

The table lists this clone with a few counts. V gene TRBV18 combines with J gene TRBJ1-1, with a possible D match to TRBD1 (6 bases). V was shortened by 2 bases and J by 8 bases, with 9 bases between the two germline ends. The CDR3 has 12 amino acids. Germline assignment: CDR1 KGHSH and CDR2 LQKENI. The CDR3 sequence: CASSPAGEEAFF. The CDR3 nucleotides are TGTGCCAGCTCACCAGCAGGGGAAGAAGCTTTCTTT. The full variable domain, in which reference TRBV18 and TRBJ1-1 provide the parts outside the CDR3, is NAGVMQNPRHLVRRRGQEARLRCSPMKGHSHVYWYRQLPEEGLKFMVYLQKENIIDESGMPKERFSAEFPKEGPSILRIQQVVRGDSAAYFCASSPAGEEAFFGQGTRLTVV.

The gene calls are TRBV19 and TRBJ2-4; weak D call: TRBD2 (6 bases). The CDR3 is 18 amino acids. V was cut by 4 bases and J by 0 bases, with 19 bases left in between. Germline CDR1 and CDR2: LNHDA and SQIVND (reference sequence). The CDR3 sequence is CASSTERVAVLAKNIQYF. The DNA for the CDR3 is TGTGCCAGTAGTACCGAGCGGGTAGCGGTACTAGCCAAAAACATTCAGTACTTC. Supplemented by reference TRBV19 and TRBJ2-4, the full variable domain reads DGGITQSPKYLFRKEGQNVTLSCEQNLNHDAMYWYRQDPGQGLRLIYYSQIVNDFQKGDIAEGYSVSREKKESFPLTVTSAQKNPTAFYLCASSTERVAVLAKNIQYFGAGTRLSVL.

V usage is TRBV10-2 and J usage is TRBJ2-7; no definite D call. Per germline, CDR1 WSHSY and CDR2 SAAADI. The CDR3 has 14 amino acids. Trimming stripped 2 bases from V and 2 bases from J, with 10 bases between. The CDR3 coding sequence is TGCGCCAGCAGTGAGCCTGGGTGGCCCTACGAGCAGTACTTC. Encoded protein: CASSEPGWPYEQYF.